The clone carrying this T cell receptor (beta chain) was counted a few times. The data are from a study of blood T cell repertoires in COVID-19. Overall study: COVID-19 samples collected from the United States, Italy and Spain covered acute and convalescent phases. In each case, the material was cDNA or gDNA derived from T cells, B-cell-depleted T cells, or PBMCs.

Methods used by the authors: For nucleated cells, counts were estimated from reference gene primer amplification. TCRdb keeps only in-frame clones here, not all; method: immunoSEQ multiplex PCR. That table is the source of V, J and clone size, and D and trimming were worked out from the DNA. This sample has around 140,000 clones, with 65% to 90% found just once. The V end lost 6 bases, the J end lost 1 base, and 12 bases lay between the germline ends. The CDR3 has 14 amino acids. Per germline, CDR1 LNHDA and CDR2 SQIVND (reference sequence). This receptor was obtained from a man aged 55-75 years with active or convalescent COVID-19. The gene calls are TRBV19 and TRBJ1-1; D not resolved. The material sequenced was peripheral blood. The CDR3 sequence: CASRPERRNTEAFF. DNA for the CDR3: TGTGCCAGTAGACCCGAACGGAGGAACACTGAAGCTTTCTTT.